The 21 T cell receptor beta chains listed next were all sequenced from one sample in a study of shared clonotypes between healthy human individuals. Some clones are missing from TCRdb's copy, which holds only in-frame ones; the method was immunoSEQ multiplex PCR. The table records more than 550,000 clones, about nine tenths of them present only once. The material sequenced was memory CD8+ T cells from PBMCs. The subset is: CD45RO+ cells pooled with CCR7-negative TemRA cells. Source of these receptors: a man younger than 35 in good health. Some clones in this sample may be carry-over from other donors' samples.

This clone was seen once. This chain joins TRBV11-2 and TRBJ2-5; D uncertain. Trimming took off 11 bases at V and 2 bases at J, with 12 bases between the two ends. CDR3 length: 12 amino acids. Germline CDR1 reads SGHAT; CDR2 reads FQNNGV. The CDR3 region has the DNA TGTGCCGTACTGGTCGGACAAGAGACCCAGTACTTC. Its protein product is CAVLVGQETQYF. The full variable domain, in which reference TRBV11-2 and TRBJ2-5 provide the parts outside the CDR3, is EAGVAQSPRYKIIEKRQSVAFWCNPISGHATLYWYQQILGQGPKLLIQFQNNGVVDDSQLPKDRFSAERLKGVDSTLKIQPAKLEDSAVYLCAVLVGQETQYFGPGTRLLVL.

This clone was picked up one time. The CDR3 DNA sequence: TGCGCCAGCAGCCAAGATAGGGTCTCCCCCCGACCAGATGAGTCCCAGTACTTC. Residues: CASSQDRVSPRPDESQYF. The chain employs TRBV4-1 and TRBJ2-5; D gene unclear. CDR3 size: 18 residues. The V gene's germline CDR1 is MGHRA and CDR2 YSYEKL. V dropped 0 bases and J dropped 9 bases, with 26 bases sitting between them.

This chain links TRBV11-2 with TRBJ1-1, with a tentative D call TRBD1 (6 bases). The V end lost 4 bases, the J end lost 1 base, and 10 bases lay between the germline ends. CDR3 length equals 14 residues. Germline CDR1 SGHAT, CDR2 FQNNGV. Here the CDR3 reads CASSSEQGNTEAFF. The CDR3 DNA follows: TGTGCCAGCAGCTCAGAACAGGGGAACACTGAAGCTTTCTTT.

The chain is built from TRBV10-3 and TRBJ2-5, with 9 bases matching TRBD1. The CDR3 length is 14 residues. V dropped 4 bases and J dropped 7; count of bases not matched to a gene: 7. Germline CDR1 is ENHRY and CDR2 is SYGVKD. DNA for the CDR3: TGTGCCATCAGTGGGGGACAGGGAGATTGGACCCAGTACTTC. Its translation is CAISGGQGDWTQYF.

The CDR3 nucleotides are TGTGCCAGCAGACCCCCCTTGAGGGGTTCCGGCCGGACCGGGGAGCTGTTTTTT. Its translation is CASRPPLRGSGRTGELFF. V and J are TRBV28 and TRBJ2-2; D may correspond to TRBD1 or TRBD2 (5 bases each). Trimming took off 6 bases at V and 5 bases at J, with 25 bases between the two ends. The germline V gene has CDR1 MDHEN and CDR2 SYDVKM. This CDR3 is 18 amino acids long.

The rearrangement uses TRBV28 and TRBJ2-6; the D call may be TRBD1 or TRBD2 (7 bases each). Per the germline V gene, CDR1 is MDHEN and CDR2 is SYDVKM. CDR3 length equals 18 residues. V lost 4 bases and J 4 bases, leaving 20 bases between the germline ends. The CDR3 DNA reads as TGTGCCAGCAGTTCCCGGAGGGAGGGGGCGTACGGGGCCAACGTCCTGACTTTC. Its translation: CASSSRREGAYGANVLTF.

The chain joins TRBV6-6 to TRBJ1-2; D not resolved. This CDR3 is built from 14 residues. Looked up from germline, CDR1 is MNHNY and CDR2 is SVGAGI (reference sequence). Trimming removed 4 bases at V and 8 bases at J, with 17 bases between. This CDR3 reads CASSSLQGLDGYTF. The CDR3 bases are TGTGCCAGCAGTTCCCTCCAAGGGTTGGACGGCTACACCTTC.

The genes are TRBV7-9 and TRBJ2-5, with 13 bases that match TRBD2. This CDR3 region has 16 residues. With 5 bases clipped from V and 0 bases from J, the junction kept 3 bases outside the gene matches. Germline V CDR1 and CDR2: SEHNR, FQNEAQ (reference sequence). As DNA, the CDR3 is TGTGCCAGCAGCACTGGGACTAGCGGGAACCAAGAGACCCAGTACTTC. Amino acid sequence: CASSTGTSGNQETQYF.

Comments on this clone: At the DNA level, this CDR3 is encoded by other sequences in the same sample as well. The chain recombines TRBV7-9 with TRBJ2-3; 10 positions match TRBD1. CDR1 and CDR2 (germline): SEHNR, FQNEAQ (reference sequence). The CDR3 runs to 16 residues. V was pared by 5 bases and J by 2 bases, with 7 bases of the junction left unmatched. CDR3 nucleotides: TGTGCCAGCAGCCCCAGACAGGGGGCCAACACAGATACGCAGTATTTT. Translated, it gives CASSPRQGANTDTQYF.

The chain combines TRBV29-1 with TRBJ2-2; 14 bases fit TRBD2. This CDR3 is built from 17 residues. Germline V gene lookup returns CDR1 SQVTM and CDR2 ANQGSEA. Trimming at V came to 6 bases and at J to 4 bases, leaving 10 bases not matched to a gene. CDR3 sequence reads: CSVAGTSGSRVTGELFF. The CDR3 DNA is TGCAGCGTAGCCGGGACTAGCGGGAGTAGGGTCACCGGGGAGCTGTTTTTT.

The CDR3 bases are TGTGCCAGCAGCCCCCAGGGGGGATGGAAAAGCACTGAAGCTTTCTTT. It is translated as CASSPQGGWKSTEAFF. The chain combines TRBV9 with TRBJ1-1; TRBD1 aligns across 7 bases. The V and J ends lost 4 bases and 4 bases, in that order; junction bases with no gene match: 13. The CDR3 totals 16 residues. Germline V lookup: CDR1 SGDLS, CDR2 YYNGEE.

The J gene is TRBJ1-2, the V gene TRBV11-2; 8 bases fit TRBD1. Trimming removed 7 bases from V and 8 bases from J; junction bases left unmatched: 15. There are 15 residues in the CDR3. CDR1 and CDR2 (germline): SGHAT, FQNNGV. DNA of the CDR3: TGTGCCAGCACCCTCGCTATCGGACAGGGTGACGGCTACACCTTC. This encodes CASTLAIGQGDGYTF.

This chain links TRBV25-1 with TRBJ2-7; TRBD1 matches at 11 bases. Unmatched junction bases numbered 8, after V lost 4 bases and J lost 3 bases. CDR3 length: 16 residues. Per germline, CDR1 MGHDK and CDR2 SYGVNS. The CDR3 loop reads CASSGHTGTGGYEQYF. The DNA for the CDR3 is TGTGCCAGCAGTGGGCACACCGGGACAGGGGGCTACGAGCAGTACTTC.

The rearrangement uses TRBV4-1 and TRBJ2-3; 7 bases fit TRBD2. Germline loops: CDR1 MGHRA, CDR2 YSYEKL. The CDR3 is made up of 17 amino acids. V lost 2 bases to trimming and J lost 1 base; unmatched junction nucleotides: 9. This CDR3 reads CASSQPPGRERTDTQYF. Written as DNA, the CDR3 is TGCGCCAGCAGCCAACCACCGGGGCGGGAGCGCACAGATACGCAGTATTTT.

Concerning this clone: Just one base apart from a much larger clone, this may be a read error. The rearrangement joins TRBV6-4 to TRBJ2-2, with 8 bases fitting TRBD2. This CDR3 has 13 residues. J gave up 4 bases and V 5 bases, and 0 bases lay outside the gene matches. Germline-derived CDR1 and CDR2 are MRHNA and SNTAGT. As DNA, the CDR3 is TGTGCCAGCAGTAGCGGGAGCACCGGGGAGCTGTTTTTT. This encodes CASSSGSTGELFF.

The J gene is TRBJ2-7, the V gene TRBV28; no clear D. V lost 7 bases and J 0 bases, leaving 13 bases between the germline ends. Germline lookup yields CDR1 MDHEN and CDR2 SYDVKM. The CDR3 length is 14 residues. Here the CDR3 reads CASMTRRSSYEQYF. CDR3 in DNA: TGTGCCAGCATGACGCGTAGGAGCTCCTACGAGCAGTACTTC.

CDR3 nucleotides: TGTGCCAGCAGCCAAGAAAGGGTGAGGGGCACCGGGGAGCTGTTTTTT. Protein product: CASSQERVRGTGELFF. V and J are TRBV4-2 and TRBJ2-2, with D perhaps given as TRBD1 or TRBD2 (5 bases each). The CDR3 extends over 16 amino acids. V dropped 0 bases and J dropped 4 bases, with 12 bases sitting between them. Germline V gene sequence: CDR1 LGHNA, CDR2 YNFKEQ.

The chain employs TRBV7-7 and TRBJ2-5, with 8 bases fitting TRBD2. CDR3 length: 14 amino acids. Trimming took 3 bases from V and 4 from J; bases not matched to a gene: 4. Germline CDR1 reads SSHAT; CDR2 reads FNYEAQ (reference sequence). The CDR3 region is CASSFPGGRETQYF. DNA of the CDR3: TGTGCCAGCAGCTTTCCGGGAGGGAGAGAGACCCAGTACTTC.

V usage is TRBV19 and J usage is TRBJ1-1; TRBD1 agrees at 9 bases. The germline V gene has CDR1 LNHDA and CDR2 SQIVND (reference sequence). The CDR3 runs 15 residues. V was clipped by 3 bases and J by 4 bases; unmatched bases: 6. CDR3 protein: CASSIGQGFSTEAFF. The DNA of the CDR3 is TGTGCCAGTAGTATCGGACAGGGGTTTAGCACTGAAGCTTTCTTT.

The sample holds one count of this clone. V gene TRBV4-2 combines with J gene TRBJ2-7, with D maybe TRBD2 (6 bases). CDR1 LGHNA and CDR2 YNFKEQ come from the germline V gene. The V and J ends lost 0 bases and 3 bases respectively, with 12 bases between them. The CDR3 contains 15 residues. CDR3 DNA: TGTGCCAGCAGCCAAGATTATAGCGGCTTCTACGAGCAGTACTTC. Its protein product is CASSQDYSGFYEQYF.

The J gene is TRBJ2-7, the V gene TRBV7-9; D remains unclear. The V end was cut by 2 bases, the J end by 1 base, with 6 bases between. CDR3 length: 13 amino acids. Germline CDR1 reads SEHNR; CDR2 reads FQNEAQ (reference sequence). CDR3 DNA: TGTGCCAGCAGCTTATTCAGGTCCTACGAGCAGTACTTC. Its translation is CASSLFRSYEQYF.